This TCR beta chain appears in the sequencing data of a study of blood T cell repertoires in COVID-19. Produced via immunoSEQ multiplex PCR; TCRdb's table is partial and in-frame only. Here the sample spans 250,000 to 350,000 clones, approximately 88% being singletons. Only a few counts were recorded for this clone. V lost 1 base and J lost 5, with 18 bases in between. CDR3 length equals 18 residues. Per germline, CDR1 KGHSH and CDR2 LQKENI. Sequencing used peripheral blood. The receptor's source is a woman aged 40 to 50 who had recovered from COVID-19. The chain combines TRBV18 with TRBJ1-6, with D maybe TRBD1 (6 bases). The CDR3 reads CASSPQEHATGNNSPLHF. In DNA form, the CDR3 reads TGTGCCAGCTCACCACAGGAGCATGCGACAGGCAATAATTCACCCCTCCACTTT.